The 4 T cell receptor beta chains in this list originate from one sample, sequenced in a study of cytomegalovirus exposure and HLA in healthy donors. In the PCR, 60 Vbeta and 13 Jbeta primers were used. Sequenced by immunoSEQ multiplex PCR; TCRdb stores in-frame clones only, minus some. The top ten hold around 4% of the sample, which has some 100,000 clones, approximately 80% seen once. Source material: PBMCs. These receptor sequences come from a female donor in good health and CMV-seropositive.

This rearrangement joins TRBV5-6 to TRBJ1-3; 9 positions match TRBD1. J lost 7 bases, V lost 4 bases, and 6 bases had no gene match. The CDR3 totals 14 residues. From germline, CDR1 is SGHDT and CDR2 YYEEEE. The chain's CDR3 is CASSPRDRANTIYF. In DNA form, the CDR3 reads TGTGCCAGCAGCCCCCGGGACAGGGCGAACACCATATATTTT.

The chain carries TRBV19 and TRBJ1-5, with 9 bases fitting TRBD1. The CDR3 length is 16 residues. Germline CDR1 is LNHDA and CDR2 is SQIVND (reference sequence). J lost 8 bases, V lost 6 bases, and 14 bases had no gene match. The CDR3 sequence is CASRRTGEGKIKPQHF. The CDR3 nucleotides read TGTGCCAGTAGACGGACAGGGGAAGGAAAGATTAAGCCCCAGCATTTT.

The J gene is TRBJ1-1, the V gene TRBV19, with TRBD1 as a possible D gene (5 bases). The germline V gene has CDR1 LNHDA and CDR2 SQIVND (reference sequence). This CDR3 is built from 13 residues. V was cut by 7 bases and J by 4 bases, with 13 bases left in between. For the CDR3, the DNA is TGTGCCAGTACATTCGGGGGTAGCACTGAAGCTTTCTTT. As protein: CASTFGGSTEAFF.

V gene TRBV7-2 combines with J gene TRBJ2-7; 10 bases fit TRBD2. With 1 base clipped from V and 4 bases from J, the junction kept 7 bases outside the gene matches. This CDR3 region has 16 residues. Germline V gene sequence: CDR1 SGHTA, CDR2 FQGNSA. CDR3 nucleotides: TGTGCCAGCAGCTTAGGCGTTAGCGGGGGGCAGTACGAGCAGTACTTC. Amino acids: CASSLGVSGGQYEQYF.